This TCR beta chain came from a study of shared clonotypes between healthy human individuals (dated by TCRdb to about 2020). Context from the whole study: The cohort comprised a couple of women and a few men aged 18 to 49 years. Per donor, three plates each were used for CD4 naive and CD4 memory, two for CD8 naive, and one for CD8 memory. To estimate repertoire size and how much clonotypes are shared between individuals, the study performed deep sequencing of blood TCR repertoires from a handful of healthy adults. To increase sequencing depth and limit assay-specific biases, different laboratories used diverse techniques to prepare libraries and sequence TCR repertoires. Between about 0.94 and 8.9 billion PBMCs per donor were obtained by leukapheresis.

What the study reported, not specific to this receptor: The genetic and exposure-history diversity represented was limited by the small number of donors. Only blood was sampled, and tissue TCR repertoires likely differ from those in blood. Based on pairwise subsampling, the degree of clonotype sharing among donors was expected to be affected by sequencing depth. Clonotypes shared by all four sorted-subset donors showed higher generation probabilities than non-shared clonotypes. Even with the large sequencing depth, rarefaction of the sorted-subset datasets indicated that sequencing was incomplete. Naive subsets generally had larger estimated clonotype richness than memory subsets did. Sharing across a handful of donors was observed for around 5% of naive CD4, 3% to 3.5% of naive CD8, 2.3% of memory CD4, and around 0.4% of memory CD8 clonotypes.

Including the terminal cysteine and phenylalanine, the CDR3 comprises 14 residues. The retained sequence is limited to the CDR3, 42 bases, with the frame set at the first base. Looking up the germline V gene (reference sequence) yields CDR1 GTSNPN and CDR2 SVGIG. Trimming takes 2 bases off V and 5 bases off J; junction bases not matched to a gene: 7. For this clone: It lacks a known antigen. No base quality information exists; no much larger clone differs at one position.

Healthy HIV-negative adults with no recently reported acute infections or vaccinations were included as donors. Every donor was a Caucasian adult residing in Nashville, Tennessee, USA. CD4+ T cells were enriched by magnetic negative selection; naive cells were then positively selected on CD45RA, and the negative fraction formed the memory subset. Blood was collected by leukapheresis, and PBMCs were isolated by Ficoll-Histopaque density gradient centrifugation and then cryopreserved in liquid nitrogen vapor phase. Purity and quantity of every magnetically sorted T cell population were checked by analytical flow cytometry. Genomic DNA was isolated from every sorted fraction and measured by UV absorbance on a Nanodrop 2000c. Using the deep immunoSEQ assay, TCR CDR3 regions were amplified from genomic DNA by multiplex PCR. For each cell subset, the extracted genomic DNA was distributed evenly across all wells of several immunoSEQ 96-well plates, and each plate served as one replicate. For sorted subsets, around 200 ng genomic DNA, equal to 25,000 to 35,000 T cell genomes, was loaded into each replicate PCR. Purified libraries were quantified with a Qubit 3.0 fluorometer, sized on a Bioanalyzer 2100, and re-quantified with the KAPA Library Quantification kit. A separate single-read 150-cycle Illumina NextSeq 550 flow cell was used to sequence each immunoSEQ 96-well plate. The original methods were these. Because only junctional sequences without quality scores were contained in the immunoSEQ output, filtering matching that applied to full-length reads could not be performed. Sequences were annotated with PyIR, a Python wrapper for IgBLAST v1.9, using IMGT germline references to assign V/J genes and CDR3. Reads were removed for weak V/J assignments (E-value above 1e-6), missing CDR3, stop codons, out-of-frame junctions, or ambiguous translated residues. V3J clonotypes were defined by identical inferred V gene, J gene, and CDR3 amino acid sequence. Percentage overlap between repertoires was calculated by dividing the number of shared unique clonotypes by the size of the smaller repertoire. Richness of each repertoire was evaluated using RTK rarefaction, the Chao1 estimator, and Recon v2.1 estimates of unobserved clonotypes. Generation probabilities were computed with OLGA for all TCRbeta clonotypes obtained by the gDNA method from a few donors. Not all clones reach the TCRdb copy of this immuneACCESS table, which keeps in-frame sequences only. Checked studies attribute under half of the gap to unresolved V genes and leave the rest unexplained. D and trimming come from the DNA, and the V and J calls and clone size come from that table. The sample table holds 1.4 million or so clones, of which approximately 98.5% were seen once. The top ten hold around 0.38% of the sample.

The chain is assembled from TRBV30 and TRBJ2-5, and 8 junctional nucleotides match TRBD1. This clonotype was obtained from a man aged 30 to 39 in good health. Material: naive CD4+ T cells sorted from blood. Explained via the paper, the cell subset or site label denotes: CD45RA+ positively selected. Read as DNA, the sequence is TGTGCCTGGAGTATGGACAGGGCCCCGGAGACCCAGTACTTC. It codes for CAWSMDRAPETQYF.